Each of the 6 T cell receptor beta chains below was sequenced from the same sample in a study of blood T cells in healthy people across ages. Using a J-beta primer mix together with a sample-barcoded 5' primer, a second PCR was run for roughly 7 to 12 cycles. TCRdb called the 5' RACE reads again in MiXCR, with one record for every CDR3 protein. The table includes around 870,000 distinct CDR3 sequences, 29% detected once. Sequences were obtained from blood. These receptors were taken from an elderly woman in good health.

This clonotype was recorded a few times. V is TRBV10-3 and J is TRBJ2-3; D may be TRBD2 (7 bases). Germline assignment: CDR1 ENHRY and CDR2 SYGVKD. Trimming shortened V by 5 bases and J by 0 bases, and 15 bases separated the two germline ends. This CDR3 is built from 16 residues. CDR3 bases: TGTGCCATCAGTAGGGGGGGTGATAGGAGCACAGATACGCAGTATTTT. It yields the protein CAISRGGDRSTDTQYF.

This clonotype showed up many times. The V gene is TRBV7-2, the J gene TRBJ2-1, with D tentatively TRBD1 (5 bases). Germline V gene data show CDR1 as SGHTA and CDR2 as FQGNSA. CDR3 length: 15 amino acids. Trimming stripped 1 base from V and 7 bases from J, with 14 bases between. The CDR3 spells CASSLGQTYRNEQFF. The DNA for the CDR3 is TGTGCCAGCAGCTTAGGACAGACATATAGAAATGAGCAGTTCTTC.

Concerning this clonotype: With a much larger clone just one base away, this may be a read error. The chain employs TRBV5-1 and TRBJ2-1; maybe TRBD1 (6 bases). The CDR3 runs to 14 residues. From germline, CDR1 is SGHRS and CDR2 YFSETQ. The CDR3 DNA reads TGCACCAGCAGCTTGGACAGTCACTACAATGAGCAGTTCTTC. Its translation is CTSSLDSHYNEQFF.

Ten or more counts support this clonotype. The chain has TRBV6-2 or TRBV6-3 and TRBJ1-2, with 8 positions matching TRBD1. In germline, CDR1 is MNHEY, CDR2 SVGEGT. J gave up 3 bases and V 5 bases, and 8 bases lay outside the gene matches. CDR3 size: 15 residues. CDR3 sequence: CASSRPGQAYYGYTF. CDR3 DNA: TGTGCCAGCAGTCGCCCGGGACAGGCCTACTATGGCTACACCTTC.

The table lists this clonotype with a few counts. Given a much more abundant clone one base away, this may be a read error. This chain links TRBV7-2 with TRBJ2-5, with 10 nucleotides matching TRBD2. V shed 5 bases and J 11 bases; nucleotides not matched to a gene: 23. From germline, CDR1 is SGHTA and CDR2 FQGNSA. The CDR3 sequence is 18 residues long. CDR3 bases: TGTGCCAGCAGCCTAGGAGGCAAGCGGGGGGGGACCTACAATGAGCAGTACTTC. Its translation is CASSLGGKRGGTYNEQYF.

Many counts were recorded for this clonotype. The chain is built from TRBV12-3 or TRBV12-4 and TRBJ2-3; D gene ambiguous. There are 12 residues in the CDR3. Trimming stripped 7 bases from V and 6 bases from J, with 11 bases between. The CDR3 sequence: CASTLSGDTQYF. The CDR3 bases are TGTGCCAGCACATTGTCCGGGGATACGCAGTATTTT.